This T cell receptor (beta chain) was identified in a study of cytomegalovirus exposure and HLA in healthy donors. General observations from the study: Many donors carried some public TCRs, although rarity characterized most TCR sequences.

A multiplex PCR was run with 60 Vbeta primers and 13 Jbeta primers. The protocol was immunoSEQ multiplex PCR, while the TCRdb copy is restricted to in-frame clones and leaves out a portion. The table includes tens of thousands of clones, about three quarters detected once. As to this clone: No antigen is known for it.

Germline lookup yields CDR1 SGHRS and CDR2 YFSETQ. Trimming cost V 0 bases and J 6 bases, with 18 bases left between them. CDR3 length equals 16 residues. This rearrangement joins TRBV5-1 to TRBJ1-2; D gene unclear. The source is a man in his fifties or sixties in good health and CMV-seronegative. Material: PBMCs. The CDR3 nucleotides are TGCGCCAGCAGCTTGGGAGTGGGCGAACGCGCCGATGGCTACACCTTC. The encoded protein is CASSLGVGERADGYTF. Combining the CDR3 with reference TRBV5-1 and TRBJ1-2 gives the whole variable domain KAGVTQTPRYLIKTRGQQVTLSCSPISGHRSVSWYQQTPGQGLQFLFEYFSETQRNKGNFPGRFSGRQFSNSRSEMNVSTLELGDSALYLCASSLGVGERADGYTFGSGTRLTVV.